The source of this T cell receptor (beta chain) is a study of human T cells and chemical hapten exposure. Each CDR3 protein is one row after TCRdb ran MiXCR on the RACE reads. The sample includes 99,000 or so distinct CDR3 sequences, 10% to 13% of them seen just once. Trimming cost V 1 base and J 9 bases, with 22 bases left between them. CDR1 LGHDT and CDR2 YNNKEL come from the germline V gene (reference sequence). The CDR3 totals 18 residues. Time point denoted: pre-sensitization, week 0. Treatment in this sample: therapeutic diphenylcyclopropenone sensitization with weekly scalp DPC. J is TRBJ1-6 and V is TRBV3-1, with D possibly TRBD1 on 6 matching bases. The sequences come from whole blood, collected in connection with sensitization to the hapten diphenylcyclopropenone (DPC). This TCR came from a woman in her fifties or sixties with alopecia areata. Some clones in this sample may be carry-over from other donors' samples. CDR3 in amino acids: CASSQAWRGQGGSSPLHF. CDR3 DNA: TGTGCCAGCAGCCAAGCCTGGAGGGGCCAAGGGGGAAGTTCACCCCTCCACTTT. Full variable domain (remainder filled in from reference TRBV3-1 and TRBJ1-6): DTAVSQTPKYLVTQMGNDKSIKCEQNLGHDTMYWYKQDSKKFLKIMFSYNNKELIINETVPNRFSPKSPDKAHLNLHINSLELGDSAVYFCASSQAWRGQGGSSPLHFGNGTRLTVT.